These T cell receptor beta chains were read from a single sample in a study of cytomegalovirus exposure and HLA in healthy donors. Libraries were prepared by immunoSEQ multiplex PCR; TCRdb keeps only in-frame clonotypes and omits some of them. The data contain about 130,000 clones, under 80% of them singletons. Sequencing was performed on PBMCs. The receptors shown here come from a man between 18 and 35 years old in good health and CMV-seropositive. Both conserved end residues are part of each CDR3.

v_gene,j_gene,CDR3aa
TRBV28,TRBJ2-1,CASSLIGGPGSGPNNEQFF
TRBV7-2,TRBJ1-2,CASSPQPTGFGYTF
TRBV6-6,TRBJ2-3,CASSYGTGGRTDTQYF
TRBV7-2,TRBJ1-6,CASSLGGGQGNSPLHF
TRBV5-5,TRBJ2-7,CASSLVGDRVYEQYF
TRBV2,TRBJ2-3,CASRPRGGTDTQYF
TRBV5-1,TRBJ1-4,CASSLWYRESEKLFF
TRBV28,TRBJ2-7,CASSLGGTGGYYEQYF
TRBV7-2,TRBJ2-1,CASSFQGASWIAEQFF
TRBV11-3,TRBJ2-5,CASSFGLAGGKETQYF
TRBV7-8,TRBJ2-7,CASSLESGTYEQYF
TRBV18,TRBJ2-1,CASSMEEQFF
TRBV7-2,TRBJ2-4,CASSSRTSGGIQYF
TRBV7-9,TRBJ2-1,CASSFNTYYNEQFF
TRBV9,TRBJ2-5,CASSSPPGETQYF
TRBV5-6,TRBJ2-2,CASSKGTGRTGELFF
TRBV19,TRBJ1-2,CASSFLWAGANYGYTF
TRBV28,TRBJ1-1,CASSLRGGRAEAFF
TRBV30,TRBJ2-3,CAWRPTSLSGRLIDTQYF
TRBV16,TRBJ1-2,CASSQSGTGEAYTF
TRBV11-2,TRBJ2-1,CASSLEGQPYNEQFF
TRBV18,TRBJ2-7,CASSPLPTSGGKGHEQYF
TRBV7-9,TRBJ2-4,CASSPSGTTNIQYF